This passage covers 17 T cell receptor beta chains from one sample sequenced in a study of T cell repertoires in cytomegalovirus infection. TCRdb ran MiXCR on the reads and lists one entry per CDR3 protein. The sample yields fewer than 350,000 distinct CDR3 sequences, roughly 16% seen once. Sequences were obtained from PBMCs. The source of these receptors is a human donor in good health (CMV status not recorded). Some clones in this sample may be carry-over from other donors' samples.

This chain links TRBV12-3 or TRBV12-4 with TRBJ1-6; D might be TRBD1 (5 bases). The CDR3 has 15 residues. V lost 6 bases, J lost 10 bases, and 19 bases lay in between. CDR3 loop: CASSYRGQRRSPLHF. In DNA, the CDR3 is TGTGCCAGCAGCTACCGGGGCCAAAGGAGATCACCCCTCCACTTT.

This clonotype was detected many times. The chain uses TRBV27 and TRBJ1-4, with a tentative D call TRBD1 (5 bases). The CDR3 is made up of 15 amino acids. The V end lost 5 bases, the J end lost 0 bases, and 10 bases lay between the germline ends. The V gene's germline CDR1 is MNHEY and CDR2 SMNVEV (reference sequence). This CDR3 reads CASSMGPSTNEKLFF. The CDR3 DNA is TGTGCCAGCAGTATGGGACCATCAACTAATGAAAAACTGTTTTTT. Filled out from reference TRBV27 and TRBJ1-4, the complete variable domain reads EAQVTQNPRYLITVTGKKLTVTCSQNMNHEYMSWYRQDPGLGLRQIYYSMNVEVTDKGDVPEGYKVSRKEKRNFPLILESPSPNQTSLYFCASSMGPSTNEKLFFGSGTQLSVL.

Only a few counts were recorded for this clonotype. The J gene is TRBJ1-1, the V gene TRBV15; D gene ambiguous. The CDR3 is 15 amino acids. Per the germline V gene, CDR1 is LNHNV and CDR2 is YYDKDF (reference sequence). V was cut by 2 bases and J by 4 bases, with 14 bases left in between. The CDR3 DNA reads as TGTGCCACCAGCAGAAGTTCGGGGTGGGGCACTGAAGCTTTCTTT. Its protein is CATSRSSGWGTEAFF. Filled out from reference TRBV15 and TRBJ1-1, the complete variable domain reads DAMVIQNPRYQVTQFGKPVTLSCSQTLNHNVMYWYQQKSSQAPKLLFHYYDKDFNNEADTPDNFQSRRPNTSFCFLDIRSPGLGDTAMYLCATSRSSGWGTEAFFGQGTRLTVV.

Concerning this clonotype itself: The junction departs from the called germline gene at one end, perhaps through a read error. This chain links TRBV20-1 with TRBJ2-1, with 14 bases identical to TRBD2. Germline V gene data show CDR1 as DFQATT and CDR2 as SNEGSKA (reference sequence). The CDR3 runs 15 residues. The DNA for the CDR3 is TGCAGTGCGAGAGGGACTAGCGGGGGCTCGAATGAGCAGTTCTTC. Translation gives CSARGTSGGSNEQFF.

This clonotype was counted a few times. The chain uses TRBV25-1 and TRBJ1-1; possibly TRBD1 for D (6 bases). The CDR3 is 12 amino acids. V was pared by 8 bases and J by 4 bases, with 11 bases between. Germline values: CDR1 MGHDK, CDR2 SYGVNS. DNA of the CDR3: TGTGCCAGCGGCGGACAGCTCACTGAAGCTTTCTTT. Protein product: CASGGQLTEAFF. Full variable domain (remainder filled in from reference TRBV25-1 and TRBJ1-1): EADIYQTPRYLVIGTGKKITLECSQTMGHDKMYWYQQDPGMELHLIHYSYGVNSTEKGDLSSESTVSRIRTEHFPLTLESARPSHTSQYLCASGGQLTEAFFGQGTRLTVV.

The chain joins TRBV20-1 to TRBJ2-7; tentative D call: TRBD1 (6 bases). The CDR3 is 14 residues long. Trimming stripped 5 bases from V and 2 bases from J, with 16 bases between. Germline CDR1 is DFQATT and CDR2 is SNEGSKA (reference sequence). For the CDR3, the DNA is TGCAGTGCTGAGACCGGACAGACAGCCTACGAGCAGTACTTC. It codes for CSAETGQTAYEQYF.

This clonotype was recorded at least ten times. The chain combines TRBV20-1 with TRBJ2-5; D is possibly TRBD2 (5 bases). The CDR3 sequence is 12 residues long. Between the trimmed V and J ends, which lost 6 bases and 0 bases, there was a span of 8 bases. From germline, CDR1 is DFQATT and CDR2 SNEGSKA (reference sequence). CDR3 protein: CSARTDQETQYF. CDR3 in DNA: TGCAGTGCCCGGACTGACCAAGAGACCCAGTACTTC.

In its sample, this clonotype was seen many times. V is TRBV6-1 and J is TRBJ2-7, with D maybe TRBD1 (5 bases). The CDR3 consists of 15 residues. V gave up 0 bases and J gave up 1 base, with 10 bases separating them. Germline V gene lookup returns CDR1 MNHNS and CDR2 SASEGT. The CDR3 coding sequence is TGTGCCAGCAGTGAAGCGGCCAGGGTATCCTACGAGCAGTACTTC. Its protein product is CASSEAARVSYEQYF.

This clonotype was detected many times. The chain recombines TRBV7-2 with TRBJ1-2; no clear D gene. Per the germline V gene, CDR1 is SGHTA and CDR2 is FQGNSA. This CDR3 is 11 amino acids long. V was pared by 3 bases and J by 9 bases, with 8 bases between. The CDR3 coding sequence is TGTGCCAGCAGCTTGGTTAGTCGCTACACCTTC. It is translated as CASSLVSRYTF.

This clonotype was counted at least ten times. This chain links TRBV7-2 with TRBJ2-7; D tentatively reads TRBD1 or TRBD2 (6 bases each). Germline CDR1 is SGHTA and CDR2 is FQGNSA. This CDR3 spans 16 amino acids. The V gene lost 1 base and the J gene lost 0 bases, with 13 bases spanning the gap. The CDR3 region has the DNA TGTGCCAGCAGCTTAGACGGGGGCACGAGCTCCTACGAGCAGTACTTC. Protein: CASSLDGGTSSYEQYF. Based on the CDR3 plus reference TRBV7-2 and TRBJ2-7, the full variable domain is GAGVSQSPSNKVTEKGKDVELRCDPISGHTALYWYRQSLGQGLEFLIYFQGNSAPDKSGLPSDRFSAERTGGSVSTLTIQRTQQEDSAVYLCASSLDGGTSSYEQYFGPGTRLTVT.

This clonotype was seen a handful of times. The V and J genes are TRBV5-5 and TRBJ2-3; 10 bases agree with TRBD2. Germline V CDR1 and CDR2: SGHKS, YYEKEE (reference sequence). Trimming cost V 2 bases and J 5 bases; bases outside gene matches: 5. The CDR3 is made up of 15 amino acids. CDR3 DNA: TGTGCCAGCAGCTTAGAGCGGGGGGGCAAAGATACGCAGTATTTT. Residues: CASSLERGGKDTQYF.

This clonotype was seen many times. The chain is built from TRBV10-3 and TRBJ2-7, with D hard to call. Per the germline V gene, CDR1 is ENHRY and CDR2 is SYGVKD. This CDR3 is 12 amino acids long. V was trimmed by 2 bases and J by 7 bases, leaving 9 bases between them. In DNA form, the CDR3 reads TGTGCCATCAGTGAGACCTCGGTAGAGCAGTACTTC. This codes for CAISETSVEQYF.

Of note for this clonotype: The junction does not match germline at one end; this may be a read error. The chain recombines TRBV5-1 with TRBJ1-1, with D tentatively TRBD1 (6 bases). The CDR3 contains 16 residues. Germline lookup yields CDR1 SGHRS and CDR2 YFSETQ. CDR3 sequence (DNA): TGCGTCAGCAGCCCGAACAGGGTTGGGGTGAACACTGAAGCTTTCTTT. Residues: CVSSPNRVGVNTEAFF.

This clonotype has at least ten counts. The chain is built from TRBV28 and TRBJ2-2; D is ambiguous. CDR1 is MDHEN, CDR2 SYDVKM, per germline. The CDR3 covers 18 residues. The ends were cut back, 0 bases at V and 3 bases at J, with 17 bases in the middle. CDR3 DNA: TGTGCCAGCAGTTTATGGAAGGGTGTTGGGCTGTACACCGGGGAGCTGTTTTTT. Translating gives CASSLWKGVGLYTGELFF.

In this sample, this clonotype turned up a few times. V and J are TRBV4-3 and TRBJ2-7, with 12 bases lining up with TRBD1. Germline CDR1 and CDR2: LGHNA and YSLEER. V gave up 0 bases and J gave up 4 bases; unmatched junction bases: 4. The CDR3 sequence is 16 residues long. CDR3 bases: TGCGCCAGCAGCCAAGATAGGGGACAGGGGGCGTACGAGCAGTACTTC. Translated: CASSQDRGQGAYEQYF.

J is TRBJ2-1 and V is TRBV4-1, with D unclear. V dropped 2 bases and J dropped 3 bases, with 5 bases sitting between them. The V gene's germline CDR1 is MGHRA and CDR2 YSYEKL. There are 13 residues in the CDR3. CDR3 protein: CASSQRVYNEQFF. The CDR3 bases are TGCGCCAGCAGCCAAAGAGTCTACAATGAGCAGTTCTTC.

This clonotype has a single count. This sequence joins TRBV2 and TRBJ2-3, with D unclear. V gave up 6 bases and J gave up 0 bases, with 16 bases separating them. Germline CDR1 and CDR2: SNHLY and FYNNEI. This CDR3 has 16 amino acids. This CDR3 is CASSALGKSSTDTQYF. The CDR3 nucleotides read TGTGCCAGCAGCGCCTTGGGAAAATCTAGCACAGATACGCAGTATTTT.